Each of the 18 T cell receptor beta chains below was sequenced from the same sample in a study of cytomegalovirus exposure and HLA in healthy donors. Libraries were prepared by immunoSEQ multiplex PCR; TCRdb keeps only in-frame clonotypes and omits some of them. Of 100,000 to 150,000 clones listed, about 88% are singletons. Sequencing was carried out using PBMCs. The receptor source for this set is a man younger than 45 in good health and CMV-seronegative.

This clone was recorded once. The J gene is TRBJ1-2, the V gene TRBV5-1; 10 bases fit TRBD1. This CDR3 is built from 17 residues. Germline values: CDR1 SGHRS, CDR2 YFSETQ. V shed 4 bases and J 1 base; nucleotides not matched to a gene: 10. CDR3 nucleotides: TGCGCCAGCAGCCCCCGTCGACAGGGGGCTAATAACTATGGCTACACCTTC. Its translation: CASSPRRQGANNYGYTF. The full variable domain, rest sourced from reference TRBV5-1 and TRBJ1-2, is KAGVTQTPRYLIKTRGQQVTLSCSPISGHRSVSWYQQTPGQGLQFLFEYFSETQRNKGNFPGRFSGRQFSNSRSEMNVSTLELGDSALYLCASSPRRQGANNYGYTFGSGTRLTVV.

This clone was detected a few times. The genes are TRBV30 and TRBJ2-4, with D possibly being TRBD2 (5 bases). The CDR3 is made up of 13 amino acids. Trimming took off 5 bases at V and 7 bases at J, with 15 bases between the two ends. Germline CDR1 reads GTSNPN; CDR2 reads SVGIG (reference sequence). The CDR3 DNA sequence: TGTGCCTGGGGCGGGCCTCTAGGGAACATTCAGTACTTC. Translation: CAWGGPLGNIQYF.

This clone appeared a single time. For the CDR3, the DNA is TGTGCCAGCAGTGAATGGACAGGGATAGATACGCAGTATTTT. It codes for CASSEWTGIDTQYF. J is TRBJ2-3 and V is TRBV2, with 8 bases fitting TRBD1. Germline V lookup: CDR1 SNHLY, CDR2 FYNNEI. Trimming removed 2 bases from V and 5 bases from J; junction bases left unmatched: 3. CDR3 length: 14 residues. The full variable domain, completed using reference TRBV2 and TRBJ2-3, is EPEVTQTPSHQVTQMGQEVILRCVPISNHLYFYWYRQILGQKVEFLVSFYNNEISEKSEIFDDQFSVERPDGSNFTLKIRSTKLEDSAMYFCASSEWTGIDTQYFGPGTRLTVL.

The chain joins TRBV18 to TRBJ1-1; 7 nucleotides line up with TRBD1. Germline V lookup: CDR1 KGHSH, CDR2 LQKENI. V lost 2 bases, J lost 3 bases, and 9 bases stayed unmatched. The CDR3 contains 16 residues. The CDR3 nucleotides read TGTGCCAGCTCACCAGGTACAGGGGTATTATACACTGAAGCTTTCTTT. Encoded protein: CASSPGTGVLYTEAFF.

Notes on this clone: A junction end diverges from the germline sequence, so it may reflect a read error. CDR3 DNA sequence: TGTGCCAGCAGCTTAGAATCTGTGGCCAACGTCCTGACTTTC. Residues: CASSLESVANVLTF. The rearrangement joins TRBV11-2 to TRBJ2-6; D gene uncertain. This CDR3 has 14 residues. Germline V gene data show CDR1 as SGHAT and CDR2 as FQNNGV.

The chain couples TRBV29-1 to TRBJ2-1, with 7 bases matching TRBD1. J was trimmed by 7 bases and V by 4 bases; bases with no gene match: 4. Germline V gene sequence: CDR1 SQVTM, CDR2 ANQGSEA. The CDR3 sequence is 12 residues long. The CDR3 sequence: CSVGDSLNEQFF. The CDR3 DNA sequence: TGCAGCGTTGGGGACAGCCTAAATGAGCAGTTCTTC.

The genes are TRBV2 and TRBJ1-2; 10 positions match TRBD1. With V trimmed by 8 bases and J by 2 bases, 8 bases remained unmatched. Germline CDR1 is SNHLY and CDR2 is FYNNEI. The CDR3 spans 15 residues. CDR3 in DNA: TGTGCCAGCGTCAAGACAGGGGGCGTAAACTATGGCTACACCTTC. This codes for CASVKTGGVNYGYTF.

The gene calls are TRBV4-1 and TRBJ1-1; 7 bases align to TRBD1. Unmatched junction bases numbered 6, after V lost 4 bases and J lost 4 bases. Germline lookup yields CDR1 MGHRA and CDR2 YSYEKL. The CDR3 runs to 14 residues. The DNA of the CDR3 is TGCGCCAGCAGCCCGATCGGACAGGCCACTGAAGCTTTCTTT. This encodes CASSPIGQATEAFF.

The rearrangement links TRBV6-5 to TRBJ2-7; the match to TRBD2 covers 11 bases. Trimming took 6 bases from V and 2 from J; bases not matched to a gene: 3. CDR1 MNHEY and CDR2 SVGAGI come from the germline V gene. CDR3 length equals 14 residues. The CDR3, as DNA: TGTGCCAGCAGAAAACTAGCGGGGGCCTACGAGCAGTACTTC. Amino acid sequence: CASRKLAGAYEQYF.

This chain links TRBV2 with TRBJ2-1; 10 nucleotides agree with TRBD2. CDR1 and CDR2 (germline): SNHLY, FYNNEI. J was trimmed by 4 bases and V by 1 base; bases with no gene match: 4. The CDR3 is 16 residues long. The CDR3, as DNA: TGTGCCAGCAGTGAAGTAGGGACTAGCGTTTACAATGAGCAGTTCTTC. Encoded protein: CASSEVGTSVYNEQFF.

The gene calls are TRBV5-1 and TRBJ1-4; TRBD1 matches at 7 bases. CDR1 and CDR2 (germline): SGHRS, YFSETQ. The CDR3 extends over 18 amino acids. Trimming cost V 4 bases and J 4 bases; bases outside gene matches: 16. The CDR3 here is CASSHVRGVGGYNEKLFF. CDR3 in DNA: TGCGCCAGCAGCCACGTGCGCGGAGTAGGGGGCTATAATGAAAAACTGTTTTTT. Full variable domain (remainder filled in from reference TRBV5-1 and TRBJ1-4): KAGVTQTPRYLIKTRGQQVTLSCSPISGHRSVSWYQQTPGQGLQFLFEYFSETQRNKGNFPGRFSGRQFSNSRSEMNVSTLELGDSALYLCASSHVRGVGGYNEKLFFGSGTQLSVL.

This chain connects TRBV25-1 to TRBJ2-6, with D perhaps matching TRBD2 (5 bases). CDR3 size: 16 residues. Trimming left V 4 bases short and J 1 base short, with 11 bases between. Germline V CDR1 and CDR2: MGHDK, SYGVNS. The CDR3 spells CASSAMAGSGANVLTF. In DNA form, the CDR3 reads TGTGCCAGCAGTGCAATGGCGGGTTCTGGGGCCAACGTCCTGACTTTC.

The chain recombines TRBV6-6 with TRBJ1-5; 7 bases map to TRBD1. Germline V gene sequence: CDR1 MNHNY, CDR2 SVGAGI (reference sequence). This CDR3 has 16 residues. With V trimmed by 9 bases and J by 2 bases, 13 bases remained unmatched. The CDR3 loop is CASLNSGGSGNQPQHF. Here the CDR3 DNA reads TGTGCCAGTTTAAATTCAGGGGGGTCCGGCAATCAGCCCCAGCATTTT.

The chain joins TRBV7-2 to TRBJ2-5; D may be TRBD2 (6 bases). The CDR3 contains 16 residues. V dropped 5 bases and J dropped 1 base, with 17 bases sitting between them. In germline, CDR1 is SGHTA, CDR2 FQGNSA. CDR3 sequence reads: CASSPPPPSAQETQYF. The CDR3 DNA reads as TGTGCCAGCAGCCCCCCTCCCCCTAGCGCCCAAGAGACCCAGTACTTC. The whole variable domain, remainder taken from reference TRBV7-2 and TRBJ2-5, is GAGVSQSPSNKVTEKGKDVELRCDPISGHTALYWYRQSLGQGLEFLIYFQGNSAPDKSGLPSDRFSAERTGGSVSTLTIQRTQQEDSAVYLCASSPPPPSAQETQYFGPGTRLLVL.

The chain is built from TRBV7-9 and TRBJ1-4; D gene uncertain. Germline V lookup: CDR1 SEHNR, CDR2 FQNEAQ (reference sequence). CDR3 length: 13 residues. V gave up 7 bases and J gave up 6 bases, with 12 bases separating them. CDR3 bases: TGTGCCAGCACCTTTGGGCTGGATGAAAAACTGTTTTTT. This encodes CASTFGLDEKLFF.

This clone came up once. The chain has TRBV4-1 and TRBJ1-1; D might be TRBD1 (5 bases). CDR3 length: 15 residues. Germline lookup yields CDR1 MGHRA and CDR2 YSYEKL. Trimming removed 0 bases from V and 11 bases from J, with 19 bases in between. Here the CDR3 reads CASSQEDSDLGAAFF. The CDR3 DNA reads as TGCGCCAGCAGCCAAGAAGACAGTGACCTTGGTGCTGCTTTCTTT.

The chain has TRBV11-2 and TRBJ1-2; D unclear. Deletions cut 0 bases from V and 1 base from J, with 18 bases between. CDR3 length equals 18 residues. Germline-derived CDR1 and CDR2 are SGHAT and FQNNGV. The CDR3 nucleotides read TGTGCCAGCAGCTTAGAGGGGAGGACCCAATCAAATAACTATGGCTACACCTTC. Its protein is CASSLEGRTQSNNYGYTF.

The chain uses TRBV7-3 and TRBJ2-1, with 11 bases lining up with TRBD2. There are 17 residues in the CDR3. In germline, CDR1 is SGHTA, CDR2 FQGTGA. V lost 6 bases to trimming and J lost 7 bases; unmatched junction nucleotides: 14. CDR3 nucleotides: TGTGCCAGCAGTCCAACTCTTAGCGGGAGGGATCGAAATGAGCAGTTCTTC. Amino acids: CASSPTLSGRDRNEQFF. The complete variable domain, with remaining parts taken from reference TRBV7-3 and TRBJ2-1, reads GAGVSQTPSNKVTEKGKYVELRCDPISGHTALYWYRQSLGQGPEFLIYFQGTGAADDSGLPNDRFFAVRPEGSVSTLKIQRTERGDSAVYLCASSPTLSGRDRNEQFFGPGTRLTVL.